The 26 T cell receptor beta chains below all came from one sample that was sequenced in a study of blood T cell repertoires in COVID-19. TCRdb keeps only in-frame clones here, not all; method: immunoSEQ multiplex PCR. The data contain 200,000 to 250,000 clones, around 87% of them seen just once; the ten biggest clones take up 3% to 3.5%. What was sequenced was peripheral blood. These receptors all come from a man between 60 and 70 years old with acute or convalescent COVID-19.

The V and J genes are TRBV27 and TRBJ2-7; 8 bases align to TRBD1. Germline assignment: CDR1 MNHEY and CDR2 SMNVEV (reference sequence). With 1 base clipped from V and 6 bases from J, the junction kept 11 bases outside the gene matches. The CDR3 totals 16 residues. The CDR3 is CASSLLDPGQDTEQYF. Written as DNA, the CDR3 is TGTGCCAGCAGTTTATTGGACCCGGGACAGGACACCGAGCAGTACTTC.

V is TRBV30 and J is TRBJ2-1, with 8 bases lining up with TRBD1. V was pared by 3 bases and J by 3 bases, with 7 bases of the junction left unmatched. Per germline, CDR1 GTSNPN and CDR2 SVGIG (reference sequence). This CDR3 has 15 amino acids. CDR3 sequence: CAWRPDRGDYNEQFF. In DNA form, the CDR3 reads TGTGCCTGGAGACCCGACAGGGGCGACTACAATGAGCAGTTCTTC.

The rearrangement links TRBV6-5 to TRBJ2-6; D gene ambiguous. Germline V gene lookup returns CDR1 MNHEY and CDR2 SVGAGI. The V end was cut by 6 bases, the J end by 0 bases, with 9 bases between. The CDR3 consists of 15 residues. Here the CDR3 DNA reads TGTGCCAGCAGCGATCTAAGCTCTGGGGCCAACGTCCTGACTTTC. This gives the protein CASSDLSSGANVLTF.

The chain joins TRBV19 to TRBJ2-2; no firm D call. CDR1 is LNHDA and CDR2 is SQIVND in the germline V gene (reference sequence). Trimming shortened V by 5 bases and J by 6 bases, and 13 bases separated the two germline ends. The CDR3 loop spans 14 amino acids. CDR3 sequence: CASSSQDKAGELFF. CDR3 nucleotides: TGTGCCAGTAGTTCCCAGGATAAGGCCGGGGAGCTGTTTTTT.

The table lists this clone with a few counts. The chain is built from TRBV6-5 and TRBJ2-1; TRBD1 might be the D (5 bases). The germline CDR1 and CDR2 sequences are MNHEY and SVGAGI. Trimming shortened V by 7 bases and J by 14 bases, and 15 bases separated the two germline ends. The CDR3 is made up of 11 amino acids. CDR3 bases: TGTGCCAGCACCTCCTCTACCAGGGAGTTCTTC. It translates to CASTSSTREFF.

This clone appeared a single time. The genes are TRBV14 and TRBJ2-3; 13 bases match TRBD2. Germline CDR1 is SGHDN and CDR2 is FVKESK. The CDR3 totals 18 residues. With V trimmed by 2 bases and J by 4 bases, 9 bases remained unmatched. In DNA form, the CDR3 reads TGTGCCAGCAGCCAAAAGAGACTAGCGGGGGGCAGCGCAGATACGCAGTATTTT. It codes for CASSQKRLAGGSADTQYF.

This sequence joins TRBV6-5 and TRBJ2-3; 13 nucleotides align to TRBD2. The CDR3 totals 15 residues. Losses at the gene ends were 8 bases for V and 5 bases for J; bases not matched to a gene: 7. In germline, CDR1 is MNHEY, CDR2 SVGAGI. The CDR3 reads CASGGLAGVGDTQYF. DNA of the CDR3: TGTGCCAGCGGAGGACTAGCGGGGGTTGGAGATACGCAGTATTTT.

The chain employs TRBV9 and TRBJ2-2, with D hard to call. V lost 0 bases and J lost 3, with 9 bases in between. Germline V lookup: CDR1 SGDLS, CDR2 YYNGEE. The CDR3 runs to 15 residues. The CDR3 DNA reads TGTGCCAGCAGCGTAGCTAACTCATACACCGGGGAGCTGTTTTTT. Translated: CASSVANSYTGELFF.

The rearrangement uses TRBV19 and TRBJ2-7; 7 bases line up with TRBD1. The V gene's germline CDR1 is LNHDA and CDR2 SQIVND (reference sequence). Losses at the gene ends were 6 bases for V and 2 bases for J; bases not matched to a gene: 7. CDR3 length: 14 amino acids. DNA of the CDR3: TGTGCCAGTAGCTCCGGGACAGTAACCTACGAGCAGTACTTC. It specifies CASSSGTVTYEQYF.

This chain uses TRBV6-5 with TRBJ2-7; tentatively, D is TRBD1 (5 bases). V was cut by 8 bases and J by 1 base, with 15 bases left in between. The V gene's germline CDR1 is MNHEY and CDR2 SVGAGI. The length of the CDR3 is 14 residues. The CDR3 coding sequence is TGTGCCAGCGGTTCCTCGACAGTATCCTACGAGCAGTACTTC. Residues: CASGSSTVSYEQYF.

The chain links TRBV9 to TRBJ1-4; D unclear. The CDR3 has 16 residues. Germline V CDR1 and CDR2: SGDLS, YYNGEE. V was clipped by 4 bases and J by 0 bases, with 13 bases between them. The CDR3: CASSPGSSATNEKLFF. CDR3 coding DNA: TGTGCCAGCAGCCCCGGTTCTTCGGCAACTAATGAAAAACTGTTTTTT.

The chain is built from TRBV7-2 and TRBJ2-1, with a weak D call TRBD1 (6 bases). The length of the CDR3 is 11 residues. V lost 5 bases, J lost 13 bases, and 12 bases lay in between. Germline V gene lookup returns CDR1 SGHTA and CDR2 FQGNSA. The DNA of the CDR3 is TGTGCCAGCAGCCTCCGGGACAATCAGTTCTTC. This sequence encodes CASSLRDNQFF.

The chain is built from TRBV5-1 and TRBJ2-6; possible D gene TRBD1, 5 bases. CDR3 size: 17 residues. Trimming removed 5 bases at V and 0 bases at J, with 15 bases between. From germline, CDR1 is SGHRS and CDR2 YFSETQ. CDR3 DNA sequence: TGCGCCAGCAGGCCTGCCGCAGGGAACTCTGGGGCCAACGTCCTGACTTTC. This translates into CASRPAAGNSGANVLTF. The full variable domain, with the rest looked up from reference TRBV5-1 and TRBJ2-6, is KAGVTQTPRYLIKTRGQQVTLSCSPISGHRSVSWYQQTPGQGLQFLFEYFSETQRNKGNFPGRFSGRQFSNSRSEMNVSTLELGDSALYLCASRPAAGNSGANVLTFGAGSRLTVL.

V is TRBV4-2 and J is TRBJ1-5; 9 bases are shared with TRBD1. With V trimmed by 2 bases and J by 6 bases, 8 bases remained unmatched. Germline V gene data show CDR1 as LGHNA and CDR2 as YNFKEQ. The CDR3 consists of 16 residues. The CDR3 is CASSQQQGAMTQPQHF. DNA for the CDR3: TGTGCCAGCAGCCAACAACAGGGGGCGATGACTCAGCCCCAGCATTTT.

The chain joins TRBV7-8 to TRBJ1-6; D is unclear. V was shortened by 5 bases and J by 7 bases, with 12 bases between the two germline ends. This CDR3 is built from 14 residues. The germline V gene encodes CDR1 SGHVS and CDR2 FQNEAQ. CDR3: CASSPEILNSPLHF. The CDR3 DNA sequence: TGTGCCAGCAGCCCCGAGATCCTGAATTCACCCCTCCACTTT.

This sequence joins TRBV9 and TRBJ2-5, with TRBD1 as a possible D gene (6 bases). Per the germline V gene, CDR1 is SGDLS and CDR2 is YYNGEE. V was cut by 0 bases and J by 5 bases, with 14 bases left in between. There are 15 residues in the CDR3. The CDR3 reads CASSVAAMGAETQYF. DNA for the CDR3: TGTGCCAGCAGCGTAGCGGCAATGGGGGCGGAGACCCAGTACTTC.

The chain uses TRBV5-6 and TRBJ2-4, with 7 bases aligning to TRBD2. Trimming cost V 4 bases and J 1 base; bases outside gene matches: 11. CDR3 length: 17 residues. Germline assignment: CDR1 SGHDT and CDR2 YYEEEE. This chain's CDR3 is CASSGKPLAAAKNIQYF. CDR3 DNA sequence: TGTGCCAGCAGCGGGAAGCCCCTAGCGGCTGCCAAAAACATTCAGTACTTC.

This clone showed up just a few times. The chain is built from TRBV9 and TRBJ1-5, with D uncertain. Germline assignment: CDR1 SGDLS and CDR2 YYNGEE. There are 15 residues in the CDR3. The ends were cut back, 3 bases at V and 7 bases at J, with 17 bases in the middle. The CDR3: CASSASGSSLQPQHF. CDR3 sequence (DNA): TGTGCCAGCAGCGCGAGCGGGTCAAGTCTGCAGCCCCAGCATTTT.

This sequence joins TRBV6-5 and TRBJ2-7, with 9 bases fitting TRBD1. The CDR3 length is 13 residues. In germline, CDR1 is MNHEY, CDR2 SVGAGI. With 7 bases clipped from V and 2 bases from J, the junction kept 3 bases outside the gene matches. The CDR3 nucleotides are TGTGCCAGCAAGACAGGGGGGACCTACGAGCAGTACTTC. Protein product: CASKTGGTYEQYF.

In its sample, this clone was seen once. This sequence joins TRBV27 and TRBJ2-3; 8 bases are a match to TRBD2. V lost 4 bases and J lost 8; bases outside the gene matches: 14. This CDR3 comprises 16 residues. CDR1 and CDR2 (germline): MNHEY, SMNVEV (reference sequence). CDR3 DNA sequence: TGTGCCAGCAGTTCCGGACTAGCCGCCTCGCAGGTTACGCAGTATTTT. Its translation: CASSSGLAASQVTQYF.

The V call is TRBV2, the J call TRBJ1-5; D gene ambiguous. The CDR3 length is 15 residues. V was trimmed by 7 bases and J by 2 bases, leaving 15 bases between them. Germline V gene data show CDR1 as SNHLY and CDR2 as FYNNEI. The CDR3 protein is CASNPRGMGNQPQHF. CDR3 nucleotides: TGTGCCAGCAATCCGCGAGGTATGGGCAATCAGCCCCAGCATTTT.

The V and J genes are TRBV19 and TRBJ1-6; 7 nucleotides align to TRBD1. The V and J ends lost 6 bases and 7 bases, in that order; junction bases with no gene match: 9. From germline, CDR1 is LNHDA and CDR2 SQIVND (reference sequence). The CDR3 length is 15 residues. This chain's CDR3 is CASRHPTGPNSPLHF. The CDR3 bases are TGTGCCAGTAGGCACCCGACAGGGCCCAATTCACCCCTCCACTTT.

The chain couples TRBV10-3 to TRBJ1-1, with 8 bases that match TRBD1. This CDR3 contains 13 residues. Germline V gene sequence: CDR1 ENHRY, CDR2 SYGVKD. V shed 7 bases and J 1 base; nucleotides not matched to a gene: 2. The DNA of the CDR3 is TGTGCCATCAAAGGACAGGGGAACACTGAAGCTTTCTTT. It specifies CAIKGQGNTEAFF.

The rearrangement joins TRBV5-5 to TRBJ2-4; D is uncertain. Germline V CDR1 and CDR2: SGHKS, YYEKEE (reference sequence). This CDR3 comprises 16 residues. V lost 3 bases and J 0 bases, leaving 13 bases between the germline ends. The DNA for the CDR3 is TGTGCCAGCAGCTCCCCGAGTAGCCTAGCCAAAAACATTCAGTACTTC. Its protein product is CASSSPSSLAKNIQYF.

V usage is TRBV14 and J usage is TRBJ1-3; possible D gene TRBD1, 5 bases. The germline V gene has CDR1 SGHDN and CDR2 FVKESK. Trimming shortened V by 2 bases and J by 2 bases, and 13 bases separated the two germline ends. The CDR3 is 16 residues long. CDR3 sequence (DNA): TGTGCCAGCAGCCAACTAGGCGGGACTGCTGGAAACACCATATATTTT. The encoded protein is CASSQLGGTAGNTIYF.

The rearrangement uses TRBV6-5 and TRBJ1-6; D gene uncertain. V lost 5 bases and J 9 bases, leaving 11 bases between the germline ends. The CDR3 length is 13 residues. Germline lookup yields CDR1 MNHEY and CDR2 SVGAGI. The CDR3 region has the DNA TGTGCCAGCAGTCGCGGGGAGGCTTCACCCCTCCACTTT. It encodes CASSRGEASPLHF.